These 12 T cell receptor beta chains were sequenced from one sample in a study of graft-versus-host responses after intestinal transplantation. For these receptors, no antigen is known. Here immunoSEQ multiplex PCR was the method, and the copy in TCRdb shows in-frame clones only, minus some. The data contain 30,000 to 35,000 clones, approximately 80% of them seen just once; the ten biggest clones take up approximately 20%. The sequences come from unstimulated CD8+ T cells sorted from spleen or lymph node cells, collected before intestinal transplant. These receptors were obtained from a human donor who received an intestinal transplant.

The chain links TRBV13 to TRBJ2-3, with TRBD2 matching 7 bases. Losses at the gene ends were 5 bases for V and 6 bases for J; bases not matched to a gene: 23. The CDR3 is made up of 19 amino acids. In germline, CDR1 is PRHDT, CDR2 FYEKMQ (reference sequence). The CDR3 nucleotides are TGTGCCAGCAGCCGCGCGGGAGCGGCGGTTCTCCCGCAGCCCGATACGCAGTATTTT. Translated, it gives CASSRAGAAVLPQPDTQYF.

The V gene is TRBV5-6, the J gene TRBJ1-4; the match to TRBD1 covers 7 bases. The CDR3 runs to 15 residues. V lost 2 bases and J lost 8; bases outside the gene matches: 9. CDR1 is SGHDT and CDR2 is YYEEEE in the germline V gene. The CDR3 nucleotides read TGTGCCAGCAGCTTACTAAGGGGGCGAAGGGAAAAACTGTTTTTT. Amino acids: CASSLLRGRREKLFF.

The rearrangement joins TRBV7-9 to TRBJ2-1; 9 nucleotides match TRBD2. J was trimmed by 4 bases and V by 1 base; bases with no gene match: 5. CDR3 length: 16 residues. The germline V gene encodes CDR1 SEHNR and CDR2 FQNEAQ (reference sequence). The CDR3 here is CASSLGLAAPYNEQFF. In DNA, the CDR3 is TGTGCCAGCAGCTTAGGACTAGCGGCCCCATACAATGAGCAGTTCTTC.

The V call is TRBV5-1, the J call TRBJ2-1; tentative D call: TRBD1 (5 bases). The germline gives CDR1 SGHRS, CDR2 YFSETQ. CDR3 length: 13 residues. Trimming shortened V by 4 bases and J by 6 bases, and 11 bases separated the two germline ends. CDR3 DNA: TGCGCCAGCAGCCATAGGGGTGGCAATGAGCAGTTCTTC. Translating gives CASSHRGGNEQFF.

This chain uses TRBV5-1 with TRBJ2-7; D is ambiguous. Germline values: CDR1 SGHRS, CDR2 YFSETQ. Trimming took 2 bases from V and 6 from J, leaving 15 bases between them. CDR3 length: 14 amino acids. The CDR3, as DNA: TGCGCCAGCAGCTTTTATGCAGGCCATCTCGAGCAGTACTTC. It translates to CASSFYAGHLEQYF.

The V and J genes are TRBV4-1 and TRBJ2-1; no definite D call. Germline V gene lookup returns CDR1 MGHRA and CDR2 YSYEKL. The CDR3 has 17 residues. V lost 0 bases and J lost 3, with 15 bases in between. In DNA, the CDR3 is TGCGCCAGCAGCCAAGATCTTGGCGGAGTGATCTACAATGAGCAGTTCTTC. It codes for CASSQDLGGVIYNEQFF.

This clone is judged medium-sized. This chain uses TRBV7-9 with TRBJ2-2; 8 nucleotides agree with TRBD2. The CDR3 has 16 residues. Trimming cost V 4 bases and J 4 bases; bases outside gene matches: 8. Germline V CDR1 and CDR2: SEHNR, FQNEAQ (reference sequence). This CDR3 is CASSSQFSGATGELFF. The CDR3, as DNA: TGTGCCAGCAGCTCCCAGTTTAGCGGGGCCACCGGGGAGCTGTTTTTT. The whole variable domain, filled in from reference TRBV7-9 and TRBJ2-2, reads DTGVSQNPRHKITKRGQNVTFRCDPISEHNRLYWYRQTLGQGPEFLTYFQNEAQLEKSRLLSDRFSAERPKGSFSTLEIQRTEQGDSAMYLCASSSQFSGATGELFFGEGSRLTVL.

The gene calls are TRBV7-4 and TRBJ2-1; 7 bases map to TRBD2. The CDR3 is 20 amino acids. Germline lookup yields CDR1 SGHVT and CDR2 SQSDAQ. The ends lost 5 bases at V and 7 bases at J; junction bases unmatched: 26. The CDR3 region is CASSAQDRLSWAGESNEQFF. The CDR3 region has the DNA TGTGCCAGCAGCGCCCAGGATCGACTGTCTTGGGCGGGAGAATCGAATGAGCAGTTCTTC.

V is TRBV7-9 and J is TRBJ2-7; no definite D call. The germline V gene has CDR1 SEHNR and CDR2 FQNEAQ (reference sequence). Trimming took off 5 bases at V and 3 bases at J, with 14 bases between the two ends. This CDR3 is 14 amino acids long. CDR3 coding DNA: TGTGCCAGCAGCGAACCTAGAGTGAACTACGAGCAGTACTTC. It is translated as CASSEPRVNYEQYF.

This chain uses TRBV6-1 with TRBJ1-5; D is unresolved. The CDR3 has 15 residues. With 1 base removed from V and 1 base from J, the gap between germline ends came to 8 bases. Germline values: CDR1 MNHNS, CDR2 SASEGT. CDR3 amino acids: CASSEVQRSNQPQHF. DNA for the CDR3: TGTGCCAGCAGTGAAGTACAGCGGAGCAATCAGCCCCAGCATTTT.

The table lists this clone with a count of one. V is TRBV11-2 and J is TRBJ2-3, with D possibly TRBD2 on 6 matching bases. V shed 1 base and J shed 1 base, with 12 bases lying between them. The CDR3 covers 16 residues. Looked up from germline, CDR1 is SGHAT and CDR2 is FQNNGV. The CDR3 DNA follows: TGTGCCAGCAGCTTAGGAGGGTCGGGGGGCACAGATACGCAGTATTTT. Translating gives CASSLGGSGGTDTQYF.

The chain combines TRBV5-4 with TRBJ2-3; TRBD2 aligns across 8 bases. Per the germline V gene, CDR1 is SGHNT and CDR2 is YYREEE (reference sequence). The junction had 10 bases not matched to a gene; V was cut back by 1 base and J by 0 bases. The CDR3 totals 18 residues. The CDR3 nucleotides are TGTGCCAGCAGCTTGTCTCTCGGGGGGGGCACGAGCACAGATACGCAGTATTTT. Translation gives CASSLSLGGGTSTDTQYF.